This TCR beta chain was identified during a study of CD8 T cells in ankylosing spondylitis. TCR beta libraries were made by quantitative 5'-RACE with molecular barcodes. MiXCR was run by TCRdb on the 5' RACE reads, yielding one entry per CDR3 protein. The sample holds about 500,000 distinct CDR3 sequences, 5.3% seen once. Broader study findings: Peripheral blood samples showed relatively rare disease-linked clones, and these clones were CD8+. Significant enrichment of disease-linked clones was reportedly seen in matched ankylosing spondylitis synovial fluid. Seemingly characteristic of ankylosing spondylitis blood was a TCR beta motif consisting of under ten highly homologous variants. A subset of motif variants has previously been described in the synovial fluid and blood of reactive arthritis.

This clonotype was counted many times. Its antigen is not known. CDR3 length equals 15 residues. Trimming left V 0 bases short and J 1 base short, with 9 bases between. Germline V CDR1 and CDR2: LGHNA, YSLEER. The chain uses TRBV4-3 and TRBJ1-1; D possibly corresponds to TRBD1 (6 bases). The receptor's source is a male donor with ankylosing spondylitis. What was sequenced was blood, either unsorted or a sorted T cell fraction (not recorded which). In nucleotides, the CDR3 is TGCGCCAGCAGCCAAGACGAACAGGGGAACACTGAAGCTTTCTTT. Amino acids: CASSQDEQGNTEAFF.